One and the same sample provided the 9 T cell receptor beta chains below, sequenced in a study of shared clonotypes between healthy human individuals. Generated by immunoSEQ multiplex PCR, the TCRdb table keeps only in-frame clones and is missing some. Of around 330,000 clones in the sample, around two thirds were seen once. Sequencing was carried out using memory CD4+ T cells sorted from blood. Stated subset: CD45RA-negative fraction. These receptors originate from a man aged 25-40 years in good health.

V is TRBV10-3 and J is TRBJ1-2, with 7 bases aligning to TRBD1. The ends lost 4 bases at V and 1 base at J; junction bases unmatched: 3. The CDR3 is made up of 14 amino acids. Germline V lookup: CDR1 ENHRY, CDR2 SYGVKD. CDR3 protein: CAISAGDSNYGYTF. The CDR3 DNA is TGTGCCATCAGTGCCGGGGACAGTAACTATGGCTACACCTTC.

The chain links TRBV7-8 to TRBJ1-5; maybe TRBD1 (5 bases). Deletions cut 5 bases from V and 2 bases from J, with 13 bases between. Per the germline V gene, CDR1 is SGHVS and CDR2 is FQNEAQ. This CDR3 is 15 amino acids long. The CDR3 here is CASSTGVRGNQPQHF. The CDR3 bases are TGTGCCAGCAGCACGGGGGTTCGGGGCAATCAGCCCCAGCATTTT.

The rearrangement uses TRBV11-2 and TRBJ1-3, with 7 bases identical to TRBD1. This CDR3 comprises 14 residues. The germline CDR1 and CDR2 sequences are SGHAT and FQNNGV. Trimming at V came to 5 bases and at J to 3 bases, leaving 4 bases not matched to a gene. CDR3 sequence reads: CASSPDRVGNTIYF. The CDR3 nucleotides are TGTGCCAGCAGCCCCGACAGGGTTGGAAACACCATATATTTT.

The V and J genes are TRBV11-2 and TRBJ1-1; D is unclear. The CDR3 is 11 residues long. V lost 6 bases, J lost 0 bases, and 2 bases lay in between. Germline assignment: CDR1 SGHAT and CDR2 FQNNGV. The CDR3 bases are TGTGCCAGCAGGATGAACACTGAAGCTTTCTTT. Protein: CASRMNTEAFF.

Remarks on this clone: A far larger clone is only one base removed, so a read error is likely. The sample has other DNA sequences that encode this CDR3 too. This chain joins TRBV11-2 and TRBJ2-4; D is possibly TRBD1 (6 bases). Per germline, CDR1 SGHAT and CDR2 FQNNGV. The germline V and J ends were trimmed by 2 bases and 1 base, with 18 bases remaining between them. This CDR3 has 18 amino acids. CDR3 in amino acids: CASSLPTVARGAKNIQYF. The CDR3 DNA reads as TGTGCCAGCAGCTTACCTACGGTAGCGAGGGGGGCCAAAAACATTCAGTACTTC.

The chain combines TRBV30 with TRBJ1-2; 9 bases line up with TRBD1. V gave up 2 bases and J gave up 8 bases; unmatched junction bases: 12. CDR1 is GTSNPN, CDR2 SVGIG, per germline (reference sequence). The CDR3 loop spans 15 amino acids. The CDR3 DNA follows: TGTGCCTGGAGTAGGACAGGGGTGGTAATGGCGGGCTACACCTTC. Translating it yields CAWSRTGVVMAGYTF.

The rearrangement joins TRBV25-1 to TRBJ1-1, with D possibly TRBD1 on 6 matching bases. The CDR3 has 13 amino acids. Germline CDR1 MGHDK, CDR2 SYGVNS. V lost 6 bases to trimming and J lost 5 bases, with 13 bases between them. The DNA of the CDR3 is TGTGCCAGCAGCCAGGGGTTCGGAACTGAAGCTTTCTTT. The encoded protein is CASSQGFGTEAFF.

The chain carries TRBV4-2 and TRBJ2-6; D tentatively reads TRBD1 or TRBD2 (5 bases each). Germline CDR1 and CDR2: LGHNA and YNFKEQ. There are 16 residues in the CDR3. Trimming shortened V by 1 base and J by 8 bases, and 15 bases separated the two germline ends. The CDR3: CASSQVARATTNVLTF. In DNA, the CDR3 is TGTGCCAGCAGCCAAGTCGCCAGGGCGACTACCAACGTCCTGACTTTC.

V and J are TRBV28 and TRBJ2-7, with D perhaps matching TRBD2 (6 bases). The ends were cut back, 5 bases at V and 7 bases at J, with 12 bases in the middle. This CDR3 spans 12 amino acids. CDR1 MDHEN and CDR2 SYDVKM come from the germline V gene. CDR3 residues: CASSTTRLEQYF. CDR3 nucleotide sequence: TGTGCCAGCAGTACGACTAGATTAGAGCAGTACTTC.